This is a list of T cell receptor beta chains from one sample in a study of identical twins. TCRdb processed the 5' RACE reads anew with MiXCR; each CDR3 protein has one entry. The sample has 1.5 million to 2 million distinct CDR3 sequences; about 32% are singletons. Sequencing was carried out using cord blood. The receptors stem from a newborn girl in good health. The CDR3 runs from the conserved cysteine through the conserved F or W. A D gene is named only where the DNA matches it firmly. Clone size, where shown, is once, few, many, or a class for clones that have expanded.

j_call: TRBJ1-2
d_call: -
v_call: TRBV25-1
clone_size: -
cdr3_nt: TGTGCCAGCAGTGCTAGGGACGGGACACGGGGATCATATGGCTACACCTTC
cdr3_aa: CASSARDGTRGSYGYTF

j_call: TRBJ2-4
d_call: -
v_call: TRBV20-1
clone_size: few
cdr3_nt: TGCAGTGCTAGGTTGCTACCTAGCGCCGACGGGAACATTCAGTACTTC
cdr3_aa: CSARLLPSADGNIQYF

j_call: TRBJ1-5
d_call: TRBD1
v_call: TRBV15
clone_size: -
cdr3_nt: TGTGCCACCGAACAGGGGGCTTATAGCAATCAGCCCCAGCATTTT
cdr3_aa: CATEQGAYSNQPQHF

j_call: TRBJ1-2
d_call: -
v_call: TRBV14
clone_size: few
cdr3_nt: TGTGCCAGCAGCCAAAGCAGCCACTATGGCTACACCTTC
cdr3_aa: CASSQSSHYGYTF

j_call: TRBJ2-7
d_call: TRBD2
v_call: TRBV7-7
clone_size: few
cdr3_nt: TGTGCTAGCAGCTTAGGGGCGGGAGACCACAATGAGCAGTACTTC
cdr3_aa: CASSLGAGDHNEQYF

j_call: TRBJ2-1
d_call: TRBD2
v_call: TRBV6-4
clone_size: -
cdr3_nt: TGTGCCAGCAGTGAGGTAGCGGGTCTCGAGCAGTTCTTC
cdr3_aa: CASSEVAGLEQFF

j_call: TRBJ2-7
d_call: -
v_call: TRBV4-2
clone_size: few
cdr3_nt: TGTGCCAGCAGCCAGACAGTCTCCTACGAGCAGTACTTC
cdr3_aa: CASSQTVSYEQYF

j_call: TRBJ1-1
d_call: -
v_call: TRBV11-2
clone_size: -
cdr3_nt: TGTGCCAGCAGCTACGCAGGGGCCATGAACACTGAAGCTTTCTTT
cdr3_aa: CASSYAGAMNTEAFF

j_call: TRBJ2-7
d_call: TRBD2
v_call: TRBV20-1
clone_size: many
cdr3_nt: TGCAGTGCTGGACTAGCCTACGAGCAGTACTTC
cdr3_aa: CSAGLAYEQYF

j_call: TRBJ2-4
d_call: TRBD2
v_call: TRBV11-2
clone_size: -
cdr3_nt: TGTGCCAGCAGCTTACCGCAGGGAGGGGACATTCAGTACTTC
cdr3_aa: CASSLPQGGDIQYF

j_call: TRBJ2-2
d_call: TRBD2
v_call: TRBV27
clone_size: -
cdr3_nt: TGTGCCAGCAGTTTATACGGGGGGGCCACCGGGGAGCTGTTTTTT
cdr3_aa: CASSLYGGATGELFF

j_call: TRBJ1-1
d_call: -
v_call: TRBV3-1
clone_size: -
cdr3_nt: TGTGCCAGCAGCCAAGGGGCCAGAAGGAACACTGAAGCTTTCTTT
cdr3_aa: CASSQGARRNTEAFF

j_call: TRBJ2-5
d_call: TRBD1
v_call: TRBV2
clone_size: -
cdr3_nt: TGTGCCAGCAGTGGGGGACAGGGGGACAATGAGCAGTACTTC
cdr3_aa: CASSGGQGDNEQYF

j_call: TRBJ2-1
d_call: TRBD2
v_call: TRBV20-1
clone_size: few
cdr3_nt: TGCAGTGCTAGAGATTCGGAGCCTAGCGGGAGATATGAGCAGTTCTTC
cdr3_aa: CSARDSEPSGRYEQFF

j_call: TRBJ2-3
d_call: TRBD2
v_call: TRBV7-2
clone_size: few
cdr3_nt: TGTGCCAGCAGCTTAGTGGTTAGCGGGGGCAGAGATACGCAGTATTTT
cdr3_aa: CASSLVVSGGRDTQYF

j_call: TRBJ2-3
d_call: -
v_call: TRBV28
clone_size: -
cdr3_nt: TGTGCCAGTTCCGTCCAACTGACTACCGGTGTGGGGGATACGCAGTATTTT
cdr3_aa: CASSVQLTTGVGDTQYF

j_call: TRBJ2-3
d_call: -
v_call: TRBV27
clone_size: -
cdr3_nt: TGTGCCACCGCAGAGGGTTGGTCCACAGATACGCAGTATTTT
cdr3_aa: CATAEGWSTDTQYF

j_call: TRBJ2-7
d_call: -
v_call: TRBV9
clone_size: -
cdr3_nt: TGTGCCAGCAGCGTGGAAGTTGGCGAATCCTACGAGCAGTACTTC
cdr3_aa: CASSVEVGESYEQYF

j_call: TRBJ2-1
d_call: -
v_call: TRBV29-1
clone_size: few
cdr3_nt: TGCAGCCCTCGGGGTTCTGGAGGGCAGTTCTTC
cdr3_aa: CSPRGSGGQFF

j_call: TRBJ2-1
d_call: -
v_call: TRBV9
clone_size: -
cdr3_nt: TGTGCCAGCAGCGTAGCGACCAACAATGAGCAGTTCTTC
cdr3_aa: CASSVATNNEQFF

j_call: TRBJ2-3
d_call: TRBD1
v_call: TRBV5-1
clone_size: many
cdr3_nt: TGCGCCAGCAGCTTGGCGGGACAGGGGTCCACAGATACGCAGTATTTT
cdr3_aa: CASSLAGQGSTDTQYF

j_call: TRBJ1-2
d_call: TRBD1
v_call: TRBV7-2
clone_size: few
cdr3_nt: TGTGCCAGCAGCTTATACGTTACCTGGGACAGGGAAAAATATGGCTACACCTTC
cdr3_aa: CASSLYVTWDREKYGYTF

j_call: TRBJ2-7
d_call: TRBD1
v_call: TRBV15
clone_size: -
cdr3_nt: TGTGCCACCAGCAGGCACGGGACAGGGGTAGCCTACGAGCAGTACTTC
cdr3_aa: CATSRHGTGVAYEQYF

j_call: TRBJ1-6
d_call: TRBD1
v_call: TRBV20-1
clone_size: once
cdr3_nt: TGCAGTGCAGACAGGGGAAATTCACCCCTCCACTTT
cdr3_aa: CSADRGNSPLHF

j_call: TRBJ2-7
d_call: -
v_call: TRBV5-1
clone_size: -
cdr3_nt: TGCGCCAGCAGCTTGTCTCTATATGTAGACTACGAGCAGTACTTC
cdr3_aa: CASSLSLYVDYEQYF

j_call: TRBJ2-1
d_call: TRBD2
v_call: TRBV6-2/TRBV6-3
clone_size: -
cdr3_nt: TGTGCCAGCAGTTACTTAGCGGGATACAATGAGCAGTTCTTC
cdr3_aa: CASSYLAGYNEQFF

j_call: TRBJ1-4
d_call: -
v_call: TRBV20-1
clone_size: -
cdr3_nt: TGCAGTGCTAGAGATGCTCGGGGGGCCGGTGAAAAACTGTTTTTT
cdr3_aa: CSARDARGAGEKLFF

j_call: TRBJ2-3
d_call: -
v_call: TRBV28
clone_size: many
cdr3_nt: TGTGCCAGCAGTTTACCTACCGGGACGAGCACAGATACGCAGTATTTT
cdr3_aa: CASSLPTGTSTDTQYF

j_call: TRBJ1-1
d_call: TRBD1
v_call: TRBV10-3
clone_size: -
cdr3_nt: TGTGCCATCAGGCGGACAGGGGCCCTCACTGAAGCTTTCTTT
cdr3_aa: CAIRRTGALTEAFF

j_call: TRBJ2-1
d_call: -
v_call: TRBV7-2
clone_size: -
cdr3_nt: TGTGCCAGCAGCCGCCCCATCGACCAGGGGCGGGGAAGCTCCTACAATGAGCAGTTCTTC
cdr3_aa: CASSRPIDQGRGSSYNEQFF

j_call: TRBJ1-2
d_call: TRBD1
v_call: TRBV7-9
clone_size: -
cdr3_nt: TGTGCCAGCAGCTTATCGGGGACAGGGATGAACTATGGCTACACCTTC
cdr3_aa: CASSLSGTGMNYGYTF

j_call: TRBJ2-5
d_call: TRBD1
v_call: TRBV20-1
clone_size: -
cdr3_nt: TGCAGTGCTCCCAGGGGGCTCCGGGTAAAGTACTTC
cdr3_aa: CSAPRGLRVKYF

j_call: TRBJ2-1
d_call: TRBD2
v_call: TRBV10-2
clone_size: few
cdr3_nt: TGCGCCAGCATAGCGGGCGACCTAATCTACAATGAGCAGTTCTTC
cdr3_aa: CASIAGDLIYNEQFF

j_call: TRBJ2-7
d_call: -
v_call: TRBV7-8
clone_size: -
cdr3_nt: TGTGCCAGCAGCTTATATGGGGGACCGGACGAGCAGTACTTC
cdr3_aa: CASSLYGGPDEQYF

j_call: TRBJ2-1
d_call: -
v_call: TRBV4-2
clone_size: few
cdr3_nt: TGTGCCAGCCAAGGTCGGGTCCCTCCGGGTGAGCAGTTCTTC
cdr3_aa: CASQGRVPPGEQFF

j_call: TRBJ1-2
d_call: TRBD1
v_call: TRBV12-3/TRBV12-4
clone_size: -
cdr3_nt: TGTGCCAGCAGTTTGAGAGAGGACAGGGGCCACTATGGCTACACCTTC
cdr3_aa: CASSLREDRGHYGYTF

j_call: TRBJ1-2
d_call: -
v_call: TRBV28
clone_size: few
cdr3_nt: TGTGCCAGCAGGAAGGGGTTAGATGGCTACACCTTC
cdr3_aa: CASRKGLDGYTF

j_call: TRBJ2-7
d_call: -
v_call: TRBV28
clone_size: -
cdr3_nt: TGTGCCAGCAGTTCTGAGATCTACGAGCAGTACTTC
cdr3_aa: CASSSEIYEQYF